The clone carrying this TCR beta chain was found a few times. The antigen is not known. MiXCR was run by TCRdb on the 5' RACE reads, yielding one entry per CDR3 protein. In the table there are 450,000 to 650,000 distinct CDR3 sequences, about a fifth of which are singletons. This sample is part of a study of T-cell memory formation after mild COVID-19. For the study at large: Largely donor-specific TCR clusters were found.

Notes on the study in general: Memory cells collected pre-infection included some clones that later responded, suggesting cross-reactive memory joined.

The sequence came from an adult woman who had mild COVID-19 (a few samples of this study predate the infection). Cell type and time point are not known. The sample was PBMCs or a T cell subset sorted from them (not recorded which).

CDR3 loop: CASSKGQGWVTEAFF. In nucleotides, the CDR3 is TGTGCCAGTAGTAAGGGACAGGGTTGGGTCACTGAAGCTTTCTTT. The chain has TRBV19 and TRBJ1-1, with 9 bases that match TRBD1. There are 15 residues in the CDR3. CDR1 and CDR2 (germline): LNHDA, SQIVND (reference sequence). The junction had 7 bases not matched to a gene; V was cut back by 4 bases and J by 4 bases.